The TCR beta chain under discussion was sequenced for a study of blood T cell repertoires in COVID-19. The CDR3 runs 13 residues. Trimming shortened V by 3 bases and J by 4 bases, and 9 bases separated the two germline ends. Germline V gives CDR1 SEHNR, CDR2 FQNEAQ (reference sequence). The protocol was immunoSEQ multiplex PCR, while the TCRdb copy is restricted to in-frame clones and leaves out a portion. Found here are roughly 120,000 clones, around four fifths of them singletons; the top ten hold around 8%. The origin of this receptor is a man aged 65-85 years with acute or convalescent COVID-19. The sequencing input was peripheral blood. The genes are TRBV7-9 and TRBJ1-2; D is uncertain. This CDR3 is CASSFDGLYGYTF. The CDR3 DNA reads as TGTGCCAGCAGCTTCGACGGACTCTATGGCTACACCTTC.